Below are 8 T cell receptor beta chains sequenced from a single sample in a study of blood T cell repertoires in COVID-19. Repertoires were generated with immunoSEQ multiplex PCR, while TCRdb's copy carries only in-frame clones and drops some. The repertoire holds about 100,000 clones, with 85% to 95% as singletons. The material sequenced was peripheral blood. These receptors were collected from a man between 60 and 70 years old with acute or convalescent COVID-19.

The rearrangement links TRBV30 to TRBJ2-3, with 10 bases that match TRBD2. The CDR3 length is 16 residues. Germline-derived CDR1 and CDR2 are GTSNPN and SVGIG (reference sequence). Unmatched junction bases numbered 7, after V lost 1 base and J lost 3 bases. The CDR3 sequence: CAWSATSGRVTDTQYF. CDR3 DNA sequence: TGTGCCTGGAGTGCCACAAGCGGGAGGGTGACAGATACGCAGTATTTT.

The rearrangement links TRBV11-1 to TRBJ2-7, with 7 positions matching TRBD1. Germline V CDR1 and CDR2: SGHAT, FQDESV (reference sequence). This CDR3 spans 13 amino acids. V lost 6 bases and J lost 3; bases outside the gene matches: 5. CDR3 in DNA: TGTGCCAGCAGAAATTCAGGGGGCTACGAGCAGTACTTC. This encodes CASRNSGGYEQYF.

The chain joins TRBV2 to TRBJ1-6; D may be TRBD1 (6 bases). The CDR3 totals 19 residues. Deletions cut 6 bases from V and 0 bases from J, with 21 bases between. The germline V gene has CDR1 SNHLY and CDR2 FYNNEI. The CDR3 loop is CASRLRERTDSSYNSPLHF. The DNA for the CDR3 is TGTGCCAGCAGACTTCGTGAGAGGACAGATAGCTCCTATAATTCACCCCTCCACTTT.

The rearrangement joins TRBV30 to TRBJ2-1; 7 bases line up with TRBD1. Germline values: CDR1 GTSNPN, CDR2 SVGIG (reference sequence). The CDR3 runs 14 residues. V was pared by 4 bases and J by 2 bases, with 5 bases of the junction left unmatched. The CDR3 loop is CAWNSGQTYNEQFF. The CDR3 DNA reads TGTGCCTGGAACTCGGGACAGACCTACAATGAGCAGTTCTTC.

The chain uses TRBV15 and TRBJ2-7; D is possibly TRBD2 (5 bases). Trimming removed 1 base at V and 2 bases at J, with 6 bases between. Germline loops: CDR1 LNHNV, CDR2 YYDKDF (reference sequence). The CDR3 is made up of 13 amino acids. CDR3 DNA: TGTGCCACCAGCAGAGTGGGAGCCTACGAGCAGTACTTC. The encoded protein is CATSRVGAYEQYF.

The gene calls are TRBV28 and TRBJ1-1; D remains unclear. Trimming took off 4 bases at V and 2 bases at J, with 8 bases between the two ends. The CDR3 is 13 residues long. Germline V gene sequence: CDR1 MDHEN, CDR2 SYDVKM. CDR3 coding DNA: TGTGCCAGCAGTTACCGAGGTAACACTGAAGCTTTCTTT. Encoded protein: CASSYRGNTEAFF.

CDR3 protein: CASTPGTSYEQYF. In DNA form, the CDR3 reads TGTGCCAGCACTCCTGGCACATCCTACGAGCAGTACTTC. This chain links TRBV28 with TRBJ2-7; D gene ambiguous. Germline V lookup: CDR1 MDHEN, CDR2 SYDVKM. The CDR3 length is 13 residues. V lost 7 bases and J lost 1, with 11 bases in between.

The chain carries TRBV19 and TRBJ2-2; D gene unclear. Germline lookup yields CDR1 LNHDA and CDR2 SQIVND (reference sequence). V was trimmed by 3 bases and J by 6 bases, leaving 8 bases between them. The CDR3 has 13 residues. The CDR3: CASSILTAGELFF. The CDR3 bases are TGTGCCAGTAGTATCCTAACGGCCGGGGAGCTGTTTTTT.